Below, one T cell receptor (beta chain) is given with its context. Its specificity is unknown. This sample is drawn from a study of T-cell memory formation after mild COVID-19. Whole-study results and caveats: What remained unconfirmed was the SARS-CoV-2 specificity of second-wave clones peaking on day 37. Pre-infection memory held some responding clones, suggesting pre-existing cross-reactive T cells responded.

Deletions cut 6 bases from V and 3 bases from J, with 21 bases between. The CDR3 spans 15 residues. Germline CDR1 DFQATT, CDR2 SNEGSKA (reference sequence). TCRdb reprocessed the 5' RACE reads with MiXCR, giving one entry per CDR3 protein. This table has roughly 450,000 distinct CDR3 sequences, 18% appearing once. The material sequenced was PBMCs or a T cell subset sorted from them (not recorded which). The receptor's source is an adult woman who had mild COVID-19 (a few samples of this study predate the infection). Cell type and time point are not known. The V and J genes are TRBV20-1 and TRBJ2-7, with TRBD2 as a possible D gene (5 bases). CDR3 protein: CSAAGKGSTFYEQYF. Written as DNA, the CDR3 is TGCAGTGCGGCGGGCAAGGGTTCTACTTTCTACGAGCAGTACTTC.